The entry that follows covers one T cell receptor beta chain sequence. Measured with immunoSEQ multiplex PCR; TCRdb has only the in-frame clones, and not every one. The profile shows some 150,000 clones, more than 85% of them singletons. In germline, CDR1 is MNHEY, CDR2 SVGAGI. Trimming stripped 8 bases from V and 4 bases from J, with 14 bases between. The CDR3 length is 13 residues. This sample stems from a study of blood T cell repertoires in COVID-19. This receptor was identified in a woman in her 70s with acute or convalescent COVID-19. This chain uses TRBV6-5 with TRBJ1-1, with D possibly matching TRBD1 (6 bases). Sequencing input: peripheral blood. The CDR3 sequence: CASWEQGRTEAFF. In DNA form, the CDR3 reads TGTGCCAGCTGGGAACAGGGTCGCACTGAAGCTTTCTTT.